The 12 T cell receptor beta chains listed next were all sequenced from one sample in a study of CD8+ T cells in alopecia areata. Isolated RNA was reverse transcribed into cDNA used as the sequencing template. Assay: immunoSEQ multiplex PCR; the TCRdb copy retains only in-frame clones and omits some. Found here are under 350,000 clones, 58% of them singletons; the top ten hold approximately 2%. Specified treatment: oral pan-JAK inhibitor, 5-10 mg twice daily. The sample here was CD4+ T cells sorted from blood, taken at week 24, from a patient treated with tofacitinib. Receptors originate from a human donor with alopecia areata.

The chain links TRBV7-9 to TRBJ2-5; D possibly corresponds to TRBD2 (6 bases). V lost 2 bases and J 1 base, leaving 14 bases between the germline ends. From germline, CDR1 is SEHNR and CDR2 FQNEAQ (reference sequence). The CDR3 spans 16 residues. CDR3 amino acids: CASSLLFSGLQETQYF. CDR3 nucleotides: TGTGCCAGCAGCTTACTCTTCTCGGGACTCCAAGAGACCCAGTACTTC.

The rearrangement joins TRBV28 to TRBJ2-1, with a possible D match to TRBD2 (7 bases). The V and J ends lost 6 bases and 3 bases respectively, with 9 bases between them. The CDR3 length is 13 residues. The germline V gene has CDR1 MDHEN and CDR2 SYDVKM. CDR3 protein: CASRGGGYNEQFF. In nucleotides, the CDR3 is TGTGCCAGCAGAGGGGGGGGCTACAATGAGCAGTTCTTC.

This chain uses TRBV6-5 with TRBJ2-7; D is perhaps TRBD2 (5 bases). Germline V gene data show CDR1 as MNHEY and CDR2 as SVGAGI. The ends were cut back, 6 bases at V and 0 bases at J, with 9 bases in the middle. The CDR3 has 13 residues. The CDR3 bases are TGTGCCAGCAGGCGAGCGGTCTCCTACGAGCAGTACTTC. Translation: CASRRAVSYEQYF.

This chain uses TRBV5-1 with TRBJ2-2; D remains unclear. Germline V gene lookup returns CDR1 SGHRS and CDR2 YFSETQ. V lost 4 bases to trimming and J lost 2 bases, with 6 bases between them. The CDR3 consists of 13 residues. CDR3 nucleotide sequence: TGCGCCAGCAGCACCAGAAACACCGGGGAGCTGTTTTTT. It specifies CASSTRNTGELFF.

The V call is TRBV14, the J call TRBJ2-5, with D uncertain. Germline values: CDR1 SGHDN, CDR2 FVKESK. The CDR3 totals 13 residues. The V gene lost 1 base and the J gene lost 5 bases, with 8 bases spanning the gap. CDR3 in amino acids: CASSQGRLETQYF. Written as DNA, the CDR3 is TGTGCCAGCAGCCAAGGCAGGCTGGAGACCCAGTACTTC.

The sample holds one count of this clone. The V gene is TRBV7-9, the J gene TRBJ2-2; D call uncertain. The germline V gene has CDR1 SEHNR and CDR2 FQNEAQ (reference sequence). Trimming left V 5 bases short and J 8 bases short, with 9 bases between. The CDR3 runs 12 residues. For the CDR3, the DNA is TGTGCCAGCAGCCCCACTATGGGGGAGCTGTTTTTT. Translated: CASSPTMGELFF.

The gene calls are TRBV30 and TRBJ1-6; 7 bases are shared with TRBD1. The J segment lost 5 bases and the V segment lost 5 bases, leaving 6 bases of the junction unmatched. The CDR3 has 14 amino acids. Germline loops: CDR1 GTSNPN, CDR2 SVGIG (reference sequence). CDR3: CAWGGDSDNSPLHF. The CDR3 nucleotides are TGTGCCTGGGGCGGGGACAGCGATAATTCACCCCTCCACTTT. Using reference TRBV30 and TRBJ1-6 for the parts outside the CDR3, the full variable domain is SQTIHQWPATLVQPVGSPLSLECTVEGTSNPNLYWYRQAAGRGLQLLFYSVGIGQISSEVPQNLSASRPQDRQFILSSKKLLLSDSGFYLCAWGGDSDNSPLHFGNGTRLTVT.

This clone was observed a few times. The chain carries TRBV5-1 and TRBJ1-6; tentative D call: TRBD1 (5 bases). The V and J ends lost 2 bases and 8 bases respectively, with 11 bases between them. The CDR3 totals 14 residues. CDR1 is SGHRS and CDR2 is YFSETQ in the germline V gene. The CDR3 sequence is CASSFDPGDSPLHF. CDR3 DNA sequence: TGCGCCAGCAGCTTTGATCCGGGGGATTCACCCCTCCACTTT.

V usage is TRBV7-2 and J usage is TRBJ1-5; D remains unclear. Germline CDR1 SGHTA, CDR2 FQGNSA. This CDR3 has 12 residues. Trimming took 3 bases from V and 0 from J, leaving 0 bases between them. This CDR3 is CASSFSNQPQHF. The CDR3 coding sequence is TGTGCCAGCAGCTTTAGCAATCAGCCCCAGCATTTT.

This clone has only a few counts. J is TRBJ1-6 and V is TRBV25-1; D may be TRBD1 (6 bases). Trimming cost V 6 bases and J 12 bases, with 9 bases left between them. The CDR3 runs to 11 residues. Germline V CDR1 and CDR2: MGHDK, SYGVNS. CDR3 DNA sequence: TGTGCCAGCAGAGAGGGGGGACCCCTCCACTTT. It translates to CASREGGPLHF.

This clone was observed a single time. V usage is TRBV6-1 and J usage is TRBJ1-1; TRBD1 is a possible D gene (6 bases). The CDR3 length is 12 residues. V lost 6 bases and J lost 4, with 9 bases in between. The germline gives CDR1 MNHNS, CDR2 SASEGT. DNA for the CDR3: TGTGCCAGCAGGGCGACAGGCACTGAAGCTTTCTTT. Its translation is CASRATGTEAFF.

The CDR3 is CASSFLTGTYEQYF. DNA of the CDR3: TGTGCCAGCAGTTTTTTGACAGGAACCTACGAGCAGTACTTC. V usage is TRBV27 and J usage is TRBJ2-7; D possibly corresponds to TRBD1 (6 bases). The CDR3 has 14 residues. The germline V and J ends were trimmed by 3 bases and 2 bases, with 11 bases remaining between them. The germline CDR1 and CDR2 sequences are MNHEY and SMNVEV (reference sequence).